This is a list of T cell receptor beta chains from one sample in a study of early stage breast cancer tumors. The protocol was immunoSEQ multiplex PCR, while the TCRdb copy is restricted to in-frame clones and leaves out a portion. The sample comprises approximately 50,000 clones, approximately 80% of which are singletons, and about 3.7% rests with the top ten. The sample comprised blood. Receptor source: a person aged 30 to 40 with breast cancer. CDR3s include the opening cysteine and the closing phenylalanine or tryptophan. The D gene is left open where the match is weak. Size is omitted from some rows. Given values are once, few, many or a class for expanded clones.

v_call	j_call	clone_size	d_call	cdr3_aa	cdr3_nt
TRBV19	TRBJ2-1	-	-	CASGTPGRHNEQFF	TGTGCCAGTGGGACCCCCGGGCGACACAATGAGCAGTTCTTC
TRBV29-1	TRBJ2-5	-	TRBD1	CSVGGDRGLGQETQYF	TGCAGCGTTGGAGGAGACAGGGGGCTCGGCCAAGAGACCCAGTACTTC
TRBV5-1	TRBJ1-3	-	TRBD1	CASSFTGGFGNTIYF	TGCGCCAGCAGCTTCACAGGGGGCTTTGGAAACACCATATATTTT
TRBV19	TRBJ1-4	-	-	CASSIGRSDEKLFF	TGTGCCAGTAGTATCGGCAGGTCGGACGAAAAACTGTTTTTT
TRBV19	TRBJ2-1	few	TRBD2	CASSIGTSASYNEQFF	TGTGCCAGTAGTATAGGGACTAGCGCATCCTACAATGAGCAGTTCTTC
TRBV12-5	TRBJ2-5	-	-	CASHEGIQETQYF	TGTGCTAGCCATGAGGGGATACAAGAGACCCAGTACTTC
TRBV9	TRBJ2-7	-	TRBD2	CASSVGASGRPGEQYF	TGTGCCAGCAGCGTAGGTGCTAGCGGGAGGCCGGGGGAGCAGTACTTC
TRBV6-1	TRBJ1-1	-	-	CASSEEAGLGTEAFF	TGTGCCAGCAGTGAAGAGGCAGGGCTCGGCACTGAAGCTTTCTTT
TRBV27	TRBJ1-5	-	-	CASSLYRAEQPQHF	TGTGCCAGCAGTTTATACAGGGCGGAGCAGCCCCAGCATTTT
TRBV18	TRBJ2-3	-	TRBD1	CASSPTGAGGWTDTQYF	TGTGCCAGCTCACCGACTGGGGCAGGGGGCTGGACAGATACGCAGTATTTT
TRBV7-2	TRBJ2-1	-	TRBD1	CASSLQGTQTNEQFF	TGTGCCAGCAGCCTACAGGGGACCCAGACCAATGAGCAGTTCTTC
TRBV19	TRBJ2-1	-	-	CASSIGAAEFGRVNEQFF	TGTGCCAGTAGTATAGGGGCCGCGGAGTTTGGGAGAGTGAATGAGCAGTTCTTC
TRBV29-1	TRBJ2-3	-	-	CSGLATARDTQYF	TGCAGCGGGCTGGCGACCGCCCGGGATACGCAGTATTTT
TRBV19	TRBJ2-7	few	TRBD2	CASSATLAGGGEQYF	TGTGCCAGTAGTGCAACTCTAGCGGGAGGCGGCGAGCAGTACTTC
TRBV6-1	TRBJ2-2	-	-	CASRGRGANTGELFF	TGTGCCAGCAGGGGCAGGGGGGCGAACACCGGGGAGCTGTTTTTT
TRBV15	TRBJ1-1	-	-	CATSRDRDGYTEAFF	TGTGCCACCAGCAGAGACCGGGACGGTTACACTGAAGCTTTCTTT
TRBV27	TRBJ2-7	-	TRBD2	CASRGLAGPYEQYF	TGTGCCAGCAGAGGACTAGCGGGTCCCTACGAGCAGTACTTC
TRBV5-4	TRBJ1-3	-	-	CASSLGFSSGNTIYF	TGTGCCAGCAGCTTGGGCTTTAGCTCTGGAAACACCATATATTTT
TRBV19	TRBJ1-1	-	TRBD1	CASSMGQGGSTEAFF	TGTGCCAGTAGTATGGGACAGGGTGGGAGCACTGAAGCTTTCTTT
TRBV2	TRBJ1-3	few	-	CASRNNPGGNTIYF	TGTGCCAGCAGAAACAACCCAGGGGGAAACACCATATATTTT
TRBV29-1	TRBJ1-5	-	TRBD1	CSVVGTAGNQPQHF	TGCAGCGTTGTCGGGACAGCGGGCAATCAGCCCCAGCATTTT
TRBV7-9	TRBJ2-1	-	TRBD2	CASSLAETSGYNEQFF	TGTGCCAGCAGCTTAGCCGAGACTAGCGGTTACAATGAGCAGTTCTTC
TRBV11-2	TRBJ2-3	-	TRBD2	CASSEGLAGGGTDTQYF	TGTGCCAGCAGTGAGGGACTAGCGGGAGGAGGGACAGATACGCAGTATTTT
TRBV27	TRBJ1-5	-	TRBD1	CASRPDRVGEGHQPQHF	TGTGCCAGCAGGCCTGACAGGGTGGGAGAAGGGCATCAGCCCCAGCATTTT
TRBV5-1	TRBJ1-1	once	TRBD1	CASSLQGRNTEAFF	TGCGCCAGCAGCCTACAGGGGCGAAACACTGAAGCTTTCTTT
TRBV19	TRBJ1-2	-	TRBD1	CASSPLDRVWEYGYTF	TGTGCCAGTAGCCCTTTGGACAGGGTATGGGAATATGGCTACACCTTC
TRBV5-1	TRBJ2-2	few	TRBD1	CASSWRDRDVTGELFF	TGCGCCAGCAGCTGGCGGGACAGGGATGTAACCGGGGAGCTGTTTTTT
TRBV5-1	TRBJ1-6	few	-	CASSPWGVDLHF	TGCGCCAGCAGCCCCTGGGGGGTAGACCTCCACTTT
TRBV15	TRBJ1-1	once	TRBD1	CATSRGRGLGNTEAFF	TGTGCCACCAGCAGAGGCAGGGGGCTCGGGAACACTGAAGCTTTCTTT
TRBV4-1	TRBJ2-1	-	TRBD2	CASSQWSSGYNEQFF	TGCGCCAGCAGCCAATGGTCTAGCGGTTACAATGAGCAGTTCTTC
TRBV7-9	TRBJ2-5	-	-	CASSLAQVTETQYF	TGTGCCAGCAGCTTAGCTCAGGTTACGGAGACCCAGTACTTC
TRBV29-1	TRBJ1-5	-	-	CSVAGVGNQPQHF	TGCAGCGTCGCAGGGGTTGGCAATCAGCCCCAGCATTTT
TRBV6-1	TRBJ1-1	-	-	CASSEPQGSTEAFF	TGTGCCAGCAGTGAACCTCAGGGAAGCACTGAAGCTTTCTTT
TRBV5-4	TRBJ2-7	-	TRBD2	CASSLVAGPSYEQYF	TGTGCCAGCAGCTTGGTAGCGGGTCCCTCCTACGAGCAGTACTTC
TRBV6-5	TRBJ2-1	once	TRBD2	CASSYYLAGGGNEQFF	TGTGCCAGCAGTTACTATCTAGCGGGAGGAGGGAATGAGCAGTTCTTC
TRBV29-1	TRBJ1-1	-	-	CSVEDHGNTEAFF	TGCAGCGTTGAAGATCACGGTAACACTGAAGCTTTCTTT
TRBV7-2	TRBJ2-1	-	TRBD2	CASSWSGAAGHNEQFF	TGTGCCAGCAGCTGGAGCGGGGCAGCTGGGCACAATGAGCAGTTCTTC
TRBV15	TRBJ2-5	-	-	CATSRGLRSRETQYF	TGTGCCACCAGCAGAGGCCTGCGTAGTAGAGAGACCCAGTACTTC